The 27 T cell receptor beta chains given below trace back to one sample, sequenced in a study of OX40 agonist ivuxolimab in advanced cancers. Clones were read by immunoSEQ multiplex PCR, and TCRdb kept only the in-frame ones, dropping some. In the table there are around 58,000 clones, around nine tenths of which are singletons. This material consisted of CD4+ or CD8+ T cells sorted from blood, taken in a trial of the OX40 agonist ivuxolimab. The receptors shown here come from an adult with an advanced solid tumor such as melanoma, head and neck, liver or kidney cancer.

This chain uses TRBV6-5 with TRBJ1-4, with 9 positions matching TRBD1. CDR1 and CDR2 (germline): MNHEY, SVGAGI. With V trimmed by 2 bases and J by 8 bases, 3 bases remained unmatched. This CDR3 region has 14 residues. CDR3 sequence (DNA): TGTGCCAGCAGTTACCGGGACAGGGACGAAAAACTGTTTTTT. It yields the protein CASSYRDRDEKLFF.

V gene TRBV11-2 combines with J gene TRBJ2-7; the match to TRBD1 covers 7 bases. The germline gives CDR1 SGHAT, CDR2 FQNNGV. There are 17 residues in the CDR3. V shed 5 bases and J 2 bases; nucleotides not matched to a gene: 15. The CDR3 loop is CASSVHGDSARPYEQYF. The CDR3 DNA reads TGTGCCAGCAGCGTTCATGGGGACAGCGCGCGACCCTACGAGCAGTACTTC.

The DNA of the CDR3 is TGTGCCATCAGTTCCCCAGGGGGGGCCCCTCGCGGCTACACCTTC. This encodes CAISSPGGAPRGYTF. The chain links TRBV10-3 to TRBJ1-2; 7 positions agree with TRBD1. Germline CDR1 reads ENHRY; CDR2 reads SYGVKD. The CDR3 spans 15 residues. With V trimmed by 5 bases and J by 8 bases, 14 bases remained unmatched.

Written as DNA, the CDR3 is TGTGCCAGCAGCTGGGGGACTAGCGGGATTCGGGAGACCCAGTACTTC. Translation: CASSWGTSGIRETQYF. The chain joins TRBV11-1 to TRBJ2-5, with 13 bases that match TRBD2. CDR3 length: 16 residues. Trimming at V came to 4 bases and at J to 5 bases, leaving 7 bases not matched to a gene. CDR1 and CDR2 from the germline V gene are SGHAT and FQDESV (reference sequence).

The genes are TRBV2 and TRBJ1-5, with TRBD1 matching over 10 bases. This CDR3 contains 13 residues. Trimming at V came to 9 bases and at J to 3 bases, leaving 2 bases not matched to a gene. Germline V CDR1 and CDR2: SNHLY, FYNNEI. CDR3 in amino acids: CASDRGPNQPQHF. CDR3 nucleotide sequence: TGTGCCAGTGACAGGGGGCCCAATCAGCCCCAGCATTTT.

This clone was counted only a few times. The chain carries TRBV28 and TRBJ2-1, with 9 bases aligning to TRBD1. Germline V gene data show CDR1 as MDHEN and CDR2 as SYDVKM. The trim removed 10 bases at V and 15 bases at J, leaving 16 bases unmatched. The CDR3 is 13 residues long. Here the CDR3 DNA reads TGTGCCACCCTTTCAGGGGACAGGGTAAATCTGTTCTTC. Amino acids: CATLSGDRVNLFF. Together with reference TRBV28 and TRBJ2-1, the CDR3 gives the full variable domain: DVKVTQSSRYLVKRTGEKVFLECVQDMDHENMFWYRQDPGLGLRLIYFSYDVKMKEKGDIPEGYSVSREKKERFSLILESASTNQTSMYLCATLSGDRVNLFFGPGTRLTVL.

The chain combines TRBV11-3 with TRBJ2-2; no definite D call. The V gene's germline CDR1 is SGHNT and CDR2 YENEEA. The CDR3 consists of 12 residues. V was cut by 5 bases and J by 5 bases, with 6 bases left in between. The CDR3 DNA sequence: TGTGCCAGCAGCCGCTATACCGGGGAGCTGTTTTTT. Protein sequence: CASSRYTGELFF.

The gene calls are TRBV11-1 and TRBJ2-5, with D unclear. The CDR3 is 13 residues long. Germline CDR1 SGHAT, CDR2 FQDESV (reference sequence). The V end lost 1 base, the J end lost 8 bases, and 11 bases lay between the germline ends. The CDR3 nucleotides read TGTGCCAGCAGCTTAGGTGGGAAACGAACCCAGTACTTC. Translated, it gives CASSLGGKRTQYF.

This clone was observed a few times. The rearrangement joins TRBV6-5 to TRBJ2-7, with a weak D call TRBD2 (6 bases). Germline loops: CDR1 MNHEY, CDR2 SVGAGI. The CDR3 spans 11 residues. Trimming pared 3 bases from V and 9 bases from J, leaving 9 bases between. CDR3 in amino acids: CASSYLGLQYF. The CDR3 nucleotides are TGTGCCAGCAGTTATCTGGGACTGCAGTACTTC.

The genes are TRBV28 and TRBJ2-7; TRBD1 might be the D (6 bases). This CDR3 comprises 13 residues. Germline loops: CDR1 MDHEN, CDR2 SYDVKM. V was clipped by 7 bases and J by 5 bases, with 15 bases between them. The CDR3 reads CASTPTGFDEQYF. The CDR3 DNA reads as TGTGCCAGCACCCCCACAGGGTTCGACGAGCAGTACTTC.

The chain employs TRBV11-1 and TRBJ1-1, with 9 bases aligning to TRBD1. The CDR3 is made up of 14 amino acids. Germline V CDR1 and CDR2: SGHAT, FQDESV (reference sequence). Trimming took 2 bases from V and 3 from J; bases not matched to a gene: 1. The DNA for the CDR3 is TGTGCCAGCAGCTTAACAGGGGGCTACACTGAAGCTTTCTTT. This gives the protein CASSLTGGYTEAFF.

The J gene is TRBJ2-7, the V gene TRBV5-3, with 12 positions matching TRBD1. TRBV5-3 is treated as an ORF (open reading frame) with a function not yet certain. Unmatched junction bases numbered 10, after V lost 5 bases and J lost 7 bases. The CDR3 is 15 amino acids. The CDR3 DNA follows: TGTGCCAGAAGTTCCTGGGACAGGGGGCCAGAGGAGCAGTACTTC. Translated, it gives CARSSWDRGPEEQYF.

The chain uses TRBV19 and TRBJ1-4; D perhaps matches TRBD1 (6 bases). The CDR3 loop spans 16 amino acids. CDR1 is LNHDA, CDR2 SQIVND, per germline (reference sequence). V was pared by 4 bases and J by 3 bases, with 15 bases between. The CDR3 DNA reads TGTGCCAGTAGTAGTATACAGGGTCAGTCTAATGAAAAACTGTTTTTT. Protein sequence: CASSSIQGQSNEKLFF. The full variable domain, completed using reference TRBV19 and TRBJ1-4, is DGGITQSPKYLFRKEGQNVTLSCEQNLNHDAMYWYRQDPGQGLRLIYYSQIVNDFQKGDIAEGYSVSREKKESFPLTVTSAQKNPTAFYLCASSSIQGQSNEKLFFGSGTQLSVL.

This CDR3 reads CASSSADTPYGYTF. The CDR3 DNA follows: TGTGCCAGCAGTTCCGCGGACACACCCTATGGCTACACCTTC. This chain joins TRBV28 and TRBJ1-2; the D gene is possibly TRBD1 (5 bases). This CDR3 is built from 14 residues. The V end was cut by 4 bases, the J end by 4 bases, with 13 bases between. Germline CDR1 MDHEN, CDR2 SYDVKM.

V is TRBV30 and J is TRBJ1-5, with no clear D. V lost 0 bases, J lost 0 bases, and 12 bases lay in between. The germline V gene encodes CDR1 GTSNPN and CDR2 SVGIG (reference sequence). CDR3 size: 16 residues. The CDR3 DNA sequence: TGTGCCTGGAGTGTAGGGCAGCTCTATAGCAATCAGCCCCAGCATTTT. Translated: CAWSVGQLYSNQPQHF.

V gene TRBV6-5 combines with J gene TRBJ1-1; D remains ambiguous. This CDR3 has 15 amino acids. Germline V gives CDR1 MNHEY, CDR2 SVGAGI. The V and J ends lost 0 bases and 5 bases respectively, with 13 bases between them. The CDR3 loop reads CASSYSRGVGTEAFF. For the CDR3, the DNA is TGTGCCAGCAGTTACTCGCGGGGTGTGGGTACTGAAGCTTTCTTT.

The gene calls are TRBV5-1 and TRBJ1-1, with D unresolved. This CDR3 comprises 12 residues. V lost 0 bases and J lost 4, with 4 bases in between. CDR1 is SGHRS and CDR2 is YFSETQ in the germline V gene. CDR3 in DNA: TGCGCCAGCAGCTTGGGGGCCACTGAAGCTTTCTTT. Amino acid sequence: CASSLGATEAFF.

V usage is TRBV7-9 and J usage is TRBJ2-3, with D possibly matching TRBD2 (6 bases). Germline CDR1 and CDR2: SEHNR and FQNEAQ (reference sequence). CDR3 length equals 15 residues. V was clipped by 7 bases and J by 6 bases, with 20 bases between them. DNA of the CDR3: TGTGCCAGCACCGTCTACGGCGGGGCTGGGGATACGCAGTATTTT. Its protein is CASTVYGGAGDTQYF.

The gene calls are TRBV6-5 and TRBJ1-6; D is unclear. Trimming shortened V by 6 bases and J by 10 bases, and 16 bases separated the two germline ends. The CDR3 extends over 14 amino acids. Germline V gene sequence: CDR1 MNHEY, CDR2 SVGAGI. The CDR3 DNA reads TGTGCCAGCAGGCAACGCTCGGTAGGATCACCCCTCCACTTT. This sequence encodes CASRQRSVGSPLHF.

In the case of this clone: One end of the junction varies from germline; a read error may be responsible. J is TRBJ1-6 and V is TRBV30; possibly TRBD1 for D (5 bases). This CDR3 spans 13 amino acids. The V gene's germline CDR1 is GTSNPN and CDR2 SVGIG (reference sequence). CDR3 residues: CAWSQGYISPLHF. The CDR3 DNA follows: TGTGCCTGGAGTCAGGGTTATATTTCACCCCTCCACTTT.

The count of this clone is one. This chain joins TRBV2 and TRBJ2-2; D unresolved. The germline V gene has CDR1 SNHLY and CDR2 FYNNEI. This CDR3 has 14 amino acids. Trimming cost V 6 bases and J 3 bases, with 11 bases left between them. Written as DNA, the CDR3 is TGTGCCAGCAGACCTTTCCGATACACCGGGGAGCTGTTTTTT. It translates to CASRPFRYTGELFF.

The chain recombines TRBV6-1 with TRBJ1-1, with D unclear. The germline CDR1 and CDR2 sequences are MNHNS and SASEGT. The CDR3 is 11 residues long. V lost 1 base and J 7 bases, leaving 4 bases between the germline ends. CDR3 loop: CASSEVVEAFF. In DNA, the CDR3 is TGTGCCAGCAGTGAAGTGGTTGAAGCTTTCTTT.

CDR3 sequence: CASSQNGFRYEQYF. The CDR3 DNA reads TGCGCCAGCAGCCAAAACGGCTTCCGCTACGAGCAGTACTTC. This chain joins TRBV4-1 and TRBJ2-7; D unresolved. This CDR3 region has 14 residues. Deletions cut 2 bases from V and 3 bases from J, with 11 bases between. CDR1 MGHRA and CDR2 YSYEKL come from the germline V gene.

The rearrangement links TRBV6-5 to TRBJ2-6; 7 nucleotides match TRBD1. Germline trimming cut 4 bases from V and 2 bases from J; bases unmatched to any gene: 2. The CDR3 is made up of 15 amino acids. Per the germline V gene, CDR1 is MNHEY and CDR2 is SVGAGI. The DNA for the CDR3 is TGTGCCAGCAGTTTAGGGGGCGCTGGGGCCAACGTCCTGACTTTC. Its translation is CASSLGGAGANVLTF.

Only a few counts were recorded for this clone. The J gene is TRBJ1-1, the V gene TRBV19; D possibly corresponds to TRBD1 (5 bases). The germline V gene encodes CDR1 LNHDA and CDR2 SQIVND (reference sequence). CDR3 length: 12 residues. The germline V and J ends were trimmed by 5 bases and 12 bases, with 16 bases remaining between them. The CDR3 here is CASSGQVLQTFF. The CDR3 nucleotides read TGTGCCAGTAGTGGACAAGTTTTACAAACTTTCTTT.

This chain joins TRBV6-6 and TRBJ2-5; D is perhaps TRBD2 (7 bases). The germline CDR1 and CDR2 sequences are MNHNY and SVGAGI (reference sequence). Trimming removed 7 bases from V and 4 bases from J, with 22 bases in between. The CDR3 spans 16 residues. CDR3 nucleotide sequence: TGTGCCAGCACCAAGAGGGGGGGCTCGTTGTTAGAGACCCAGTACTTC. Its protein is CASTKRGGSLLETQYF.

The V gene is TRBV18, the J gene TRBJ1-1; D not certain. Germline V CDR1 and CDR2: KGHSH, LQKENI. The CDR3 extends over 15 amino acids. Trimming took off 3 bases at V and 0 bases at J, with 11 bases between the two ends. CDR3 loop: CASSPPSRMNTEAFF. CDR3 DNA sequence: TGTGCCAGCTCACCCCCAAGCAGGATGAACACTGAAGCTTTCTTT.